This is a list of T cell receptor beta chains from one sample in a study of blood T cell repertoires in COVID-19. Sequenced by immunoSEQ multiplex PCR; TCRdb stores in-frame clones only, minus some. The table shows some 150,000 clones, with roughly 89% occurring only once. The specimen sequenced was PBMCs or T cells enriched from blood (not recorded which). The receptor set was obtained from a man aged 45-60 years who had recovered from COVID-19. Each CDR3 is given with its conserved first and last residue. A D gene is named only where the DNA matches it firmly. Rows may omit the clone size; those that give it use once, few, many or a size class.

D gene,clone size,J gene,V gene,CDR3 protein,CDR3 DNA
TRBD1,NA,TRBJ1-1,TRBV5-6,CASSWEGQGYTEAFF,TGTGCCAGCAGCTGGGAAGGACAGGGTTATACTGAAGCTTTCTTT
NA,NA,TRBJ2-7,TRBV27,CASSRSFSYEQYF,TGTGCCAGCAGTCGGAGTTTCTCCTACGAGCAGTACTTC
TRBD1,NA,TRBJ1-2,TRBV30,CAWTQGASGYTF,TGTGCCTGGACCCAGGGGGCGAGCGGCTACACCTTC
TRBD2,NA,TRBJ2-1,TRBV5-1,CASRSGRVGNEQFF,TGCGCCAGCAGGAGCGGGAGGGTAGGGAATGAGCAGTTCTTC
NA,NA,TRBJ2-1,TRBV29-1,CSVWGGSSYNEQFF,TGCAGCGTCTGGGGCGGCTCCTCCTACAATGAGCAGTTCTTC
NA,once,TRBJ1-2,TRBV19,CASSSPGRYGYTF,TGTGCCAGTAGTTCGCCAGGCCGATATGGCTACACCTTC
TRBD2,NA,TRBJ2-2,TRBV7-2,CASSLRLAGTGELFF,TGTGCCAGCAGCTTACGACTAGCGGGGACCGGGGAGCTGTTTTTT
TRBD1,NA,TRBJ1-2,TRBV18,CASSPTQESGTAVMGYTF,TGTGCCAGCTCACCAACACAAGAGTCCGGGACAGCCGTAATGGGCTACACCTTC
NA,once,TRBJ1-2,TRBV29-1,CSVEDSDYGYTF,TGCAGCGTCGAGGACAGCGATTATGGCTACACCTTC
TRBD2,NA,TRBJ2-1,TRBV18,CASSQAGGDYNEQFF,TGTGCCAGCTCACAAGCGGGGGGCGATTACAATGAGCAGTTCTTC
NA,NA,TRBJ2-1,TRBV7-2,CASSLGGLNYNEQFF,TGTGCCAGCAGCTTAGGGGGCCTGAATTACAATGAGCAGTTCTTC
NA,NA,TRBJ1-2,TRBV18,CASSVSRDGYTF,TGTGCCAGCTCAGTCTCCAGGGATGGCTACACCTTC
TRBD1,NA,TRBJ2-2,TRBV3-1/TRBV3-2,CASSRQGGGGELFF,TGTGCCAGCAGTCGACAGGGCGGTGGCGGGGAGCTGTTTTTT
NA,NA,TRBJ2-3,TRBV7-9,CASSLGRLGTQYF,TGTGCCAGCAGCTTAGGGAGACTAGGTACGCAGTATTTT
NA,NA,TRBJ1-2,TRBV7-9,CASSLVGVPGYGYTF,TGTGCCAGCAGCTTAGTAGGGGTCCCGGGCTATGGCTACACCTTC
TRBD2,NA,TRBJ2-1,TRBV27,CASSLLFQGGRNEQFF,TGTGCCAGCAGTTTATTGTTCCAGGGCGGGAGGAATGAGCAGTTCTTC